This TCR beta chain derives from a study of cytomegalovirus exposure and HLA in healthy donors. Study-wide points: Highly shared sequence variants in one cluster were likely a sequencing artifact. Upon later analysis, TCR association rates were observed to vary by HLA locus, being highest for DRB1 and lowest for HLA-C. Analysis was carried out at a later point, and it linked a missense DCLRE1C variant to TCR beta V- and J-gene trimming.

This clone has a handful of counts. As yet, its antigen is unknown. The PCR made use of 60 Vbeta and 13 Jbeta primers. TCRdb's table, derived via immunoSEQ multiplex PCR, lists solely in-frame clones and lacks some. The sample consists of around 170,000 clones, around 83% of them appearing once. The CDR3 covers 16 residues. Trimming cost V 4 bases and J 4 bases; bases outside gene matches: 8. In germline, CDR1 is SGHRS, CDR2 YFSETQ. This rearrangement joins TRBV5-1 to TRBJ2-6; 7 nucleotides agree with TRBD1. This sequence was found in a woman aged 18 to 35 in good health and CMV-seronegative. The sample comprised PBMCs. In DNA, the CDR3 is TGCGCCAGCAGCCCACCGACAGGGACCGGGGCCAACGTCCTGACTTTC. This codes for CASSPPTGTGANVLTF. Combining the CDR3 with reference TRBV5-1 and TRBJ2-6 gives the whole variable domain KAGVTQTPRYLIKTRGQQVTLSCSPISGHRSVSWYQQTPGQGLQFLFEYFSETQRNKGNFPGRFSGRQFSNSRSEMNVSTLELGDSALYLCASSPPTGTGANVLTFGAGSRLTVL.